These T cell receptor beta chains were read from a single sample in a study of tumor-infiltrating lymphocytes in localized non-small cell lung cancer. Generated by immunoSEQ multiplex PCR, the TCRdb table keeps only in-frame clones and is missing some. The sample lists some 22,000 clones; approximately 70% were seen once. Sample: lung tumor tissue. The receptors shown here come from a human donor with non-small cell lung cancer. Each CDR3 is given with its conserved first and last residue. Each record gives: CDR3 length, J gene, D gene, clone size, V gene, CDR3 protein. A D gene is named only where the DNA matches it firmly. Some rows mark clone size as missing; the rest say once, few, many or name a class of expanded clone.

12,TRBJ2-1,.,few,TRBV30,CAWSVARNEQFF
14,TRBJ2-2,.,.,TRBV28,CASSSSVNTGELFF
14,TRBJ2-7,TRBD1,few,TRBV6-6,CASTHGDRTYEQYF
14,TRBJ2-7,.,.,TRBV6-1,CASSADISSYEQYF
16,TRBJ2-7,TRBD2,.,TRBV7-9,CASSSSGTSRRYEQYF
16,TRBJ1-4,TRBD1,few,TRBV4-3,CASSSTPGQLNEKLFF
11,TRBJ2-1,.,few,TRBV7-8,CASSYAGEQFF
13,TRBJ1-5,.,large,TRBV7-2,CASSPELNQPQHF
15,TRBJ2-1,TRBD2,.,TRBV7-2,CASSFETSWENEQFF
15,TRBJ1-5,.,.,TRBV2,CASSEWYNSNQPQHF
14,TRBJ2-3,.,.,TRBV6-6,CASSYISSTDTQYF
14,TRBJ2-5,.,.,TRBV18,CASSPPIGEETQYF
15,TRBJ2-7,TRBD1,.,TRBV6-9,CASSLQGHDLYEQYF
17,TRBJ2-7,.,.,TRBV5-4,CASSTNGEGGTAYEQYF
12,TRBJ1-2,TRBD1,.,TRBV2,CASSGQGYGYTF
13,TRBJ1-5,.,few,TRBV18,CASSGSGSEPQHF
15,TRBJ2-1,.,.,TRBV6-5,CASSMAQGIGNEQFF
14,TRBJ1-2,.,.,TRBV5-4,CASSDEVGSNGYTF
15,TRBJ1-2,.,.,TRBV28,CASSFGLVTYYGYTF
12,TRBJ1-1,.,.,TRBV7-2,CASSLGQSEAFF
15,TRBJ1-5,.,.,TRBV6-5,CASSPGPLRDQPQHF
15,TRBJ1-2,.,.,TRBV9,CASSPLGQGSYGYTF
13,TRBJ2-7,.,.,TRBV7-7,CASSLALESEQYF
17,TRBJ2-7,TRBD1,few,TRBV28,CASSSIYRGRSSYEQYF